The following is a TCR beta chain sequence with its context. Its target antigen remains unknown. The sample holds no much larger clone one base away, and base qualities are not on file. Spanning cysteine to phenylalanine, the CDR3 consists of 16 amino acids. The retained sequence is limited to the CDR3, 48 bases, with the frame set at the first base. Sequences SGHRS (CDR1) and YFSETQ (CDR2) are obtained from the germline V gene. Trimming at the junction amounts to 1 base on V and 3 bases on J, and the germline ends lie 16 bases apart. Receptor amplification or capture employed the immunoSEQ multiplex PCR assay. For the multiplex PCR, a mixture combining 60 forward primers for TCR Vbeta segments and 13 reverse primers for TCR Jbeta segments was used. Amplification of the CDR3 region of rearranged TCR beta genes was performed with a multiplex PCR assay on genomic DNA. The amplified TCR beta libraries were sequenced on the Illumina HiSeq System as 87-base-pair reads. The study's processing was this. A later analysis tallied tens of millions of unique TCR beta chains across the 660 or so repertoires, and roughly 11 million of those chains were shared by two or more donors. Raw reads were error-corrected and collapsed into unique sequences by a nearest-neighbor algorithm in which closely related sequences were merged to remove PCR and sequencing errors. To assign V, D and J gene segments, CDR3 sequences were aligned to IMGT reference sequences. For a sequence to be retained, a match of at least six nucleotides to both a V gene segment and a J gene segment was required. A rearrangement counted as productive if the CDR3 had no stop codons and remained in frame with V and J, and every other rearrangement counted as non-productive. CDR3 was defined by IMGT convention, running from the second conserved V-encoded cysteine to the conserved J-encoded phenylalanine. The earlier analysis of fewer than 750 of the donors excluded sequences that lacked an unambiguous match to a single V gene segment. In an earlier analysis of approximately 560 of the donors, a V segment was called functional when productive rearrangements were above 56.7%, and segregating when the standard deviation between donors exceeded 5%. A statistical classification framework was built to diagnose cytomegalovirus status from the catalog of TCR beta chain sequences. In a later analysis, TCR nucleotide sequences were compared against IMGT/GENE-DB human TR gene sequences so that V and J genes could be assigned. A later analysis assigned CDR3 sequences and most-parsimonious VDJ recombination scenarios with the TCRdist pipeline. A later analysis defined each TCR beta chain by its CDR3 amino acid sequence plus V-gene family, and excluded reads lacking a unique V-gene family. A later analysis removed 600 or so highly shared, low-generation-probability nucleotide sequences to deal with suspected cross-contamination and a sequencing artifact. For each public chain, a later analysis derived a clonal expansion index from normalized ranks of inferred template counts within each repertoire. In a later analysis, generation probabilities were computed with a VDJ recombination model fitted to out-of-frame rearrangements, and the resulting probabilities were checked against IGoR. A later analysis scored TCR-TCR, TCR-HLA and TCR-CMV co-occurrence with hypergeometric tests, applying a repertoire-size bias correction to TCR pairs. A later analysis estimated false discovery rates by permuting HLA or CMV assignments 20 times. A later analysis grouped co-occurring TCRs with DBSCAN, adding TCRdist sequence similarity when clustering within HLA-allele-positive subsets. Repertoires with fewer than 30,000 or more than 120,000 public chains, plus five repertoires with anomalous nucleotide sharing, were excluded from co-occurrence clustering. Not all clones reach the TCRdb copy of this immuneACCESS table, which keeps in-frame sequences only. Checked studies attribute under half of the gap to unresolved V genes and leave the rest unexplained. V, J and clone size derive from that table, while D and trimming were established from the DNA sequence. The sample records approximately 220,000 clones, roughly 80% of which are singletons. The ten largest clones take up approximately 2.8% of the sample.

In total, about 650 healthy bone marrow donors made up the cohort. Cohort members were all nominally healthy when sampled, although unrecorded immune exposures were likely present. The donor was CMV seronegative and belonged to the group of around 400 seronegative cohort members. Each donor provided a peripheral blood sample, and peripheral blood mononuclear cells were used for TCR beta sequencing. Genomic DNA was extracted from the blood cell samples with the Qiagen DNeasy Blood Extraction Kit. The source of the sample is a study of cytomegalovirus exposure and HLA in healthy donors (dated by TCRdb to 2015 to 2018). Regarding the complete study: An earlier analysis of approximately 600 of the donors reported approximately 300 Gb of sequence data and approximately 110 million unique TCR beta sequences from around 200 million T cells. About 300 gigabases of sequencing data and some 85 million unique TCR sequences were included in an early release covering around 650 HLA-typed donors. The genetic ancestry cluster associated with self-reported Caucasian donors included roughly four fifths of the roughly 360 genotyped donors. The aim of the study was to test whether cataloging public T cell receptors could identify signatures of past pathogen exposure. Using immunosequencing, the study profiled T cell repertoires from about 650 subjects and related those repertoires to cytomegalovirus serostatus. Along with the approximately 670-subject first cohort, a separate validation cohort of 120 different subjects was used. To predict cytomegalovirus infection status, the study brought together high-throughput TCR immunosequencing, statistical association of individual TCRs with disease status, and machine learning. In a later analysis, previously published TCR beta repertoires from roughly 710 donors were re-analyzed and high-resolution HLA genotyping was added so that TCR occurrence patterns could be studied. Rather than using new phenotypic data, the later analysis identified candidate immune exposures from TCR beta sequences and from how often those sequences occurred across donors. An earlier analysis of around 540 of the donors applied high-throughput TCR beta sequencing to assess whether each TCR beta V gene segment acted as functional or pseudogenic. Donor age, sex, ethnicity and CMV serostatus were compiled alongside the repertoire data. Genome-wide SNP genotypes for about 55% of the roughly 670 donors were used in a later genetic analysis, which treated that subset as a discovery cohort. All discovery cohort repertoires had been generated using a single sequencing platform. HLA typing included class I and class II loci at four-digit resolution. Typing coverage varied by locus: 629-630 donors for A, B, C, DRB1 and DQB1; roughly 560 for DQA1; over 600 for DPA1; 450 to 480 for DPB1. A few DR-DQ haplotypes were handled as single units for association and clustering because linkage in the cohort was strong. On average, roughly 250,000 unique TCR beta nucleotide sequences were sequenced per donor among a few hundred genotyped donors of the cohort, with roughly 19% of those sequences being non-productive. Points the paper makes about the study in general: Because some donors lacked HLA typing at each locus, the association tests relied only on the typed subset. The classifier was reported to diagnose cytomegalovirus status with high specificity and sensitivity in both the original and validation cohorts. The cohort was sequenced for TCR beta chains only, and without alpha or paired-chain data the features that could be detected were limited. Assigning TCR associations to individual alleles was difficult when HLA alleles, especially DR and DQ, strongly co-occurred. In an earlier analysis of approximately 590 of the donors, most TCR beta V segments appeared in productive rearrangements about 87% or about 30% of the time, broadly matching IMGT annotations. According to a later analysis, TCR association rates differed among HLA loci, with DRB1 alleles showing the most associated TCRs and HLA-C alleles showing the fewest. Some IMGT-functional V segments, including TRBV6-2 and TRBV6-3, could not be told apart with the 87-base-pair reads, so those segments were excluded. Most TCR sequences were observed very rarely across donors, whereas some public TCRs were present in many individuals. A group of highly shared sequence variants was considered likely to be a technical artifact of the sequencing pipeline. Three of the identified cytomegalovirus-associated TCR beta chains were confirmed in vitro to be specific for cytomegalovirus antigens. In a later genetic analysis, fewer N-insertions in productive TCRs were reported among donors in an Asian-associated ancestry cluster than the roughly 700-donor mean. The presence/absence analyses assumed that sequencing depth was roughly uniform across donors, and that assumption may not be true. A later analysis found that HLA-associated TCR beta chains were more clonally expanded and had lower generation probabilities than equally common non-associated chains. A further reported finding was that TCR beta sequences accurately predicted the HLA-A and HLA-B alleles for most subjects in the first cohort. Linkage disequilibrium might explain the correlated functional status among segregating V segments, but an unknown experimental factor could not be ruled out. An association between a missense DCLRE1C variant and V-gene and J-gene trimming of TCR beta chains was found in a later genetic analysis and replicated in an independent cohort. According to the authors, the approach could potentially be generalized to other disease states and immunological phenotypes. For the cohort, immune exposure information was limited to CMV serostatus. Several of the top co-occurrence clusters appeared to be linked to parvovirus B19, influenza, CMV and Epstein-Barr virus, according to a later analysis. Most CMV-associated TCR beta chains appeared to be HLA-restricted in a later analysis, and the HLA associations seemed to be driven largely by CMV exposure. The study listed 150 to 200 TCR beta chains as associated with cytomegalovirus. A later analysis associated around 16,000 TCR beta sequences with specific HLA alleles at a false discovery rate of 0.05. Around 16 rarely observed V segments, including chromosome 9 orphons, were excluded from the earlier analysis of about 610 of the donors because counts were too low.

The chain is assembled from TRBV5-1 and TRBJ2-5, and TRBD2 may be the D gene, going by 6 matching bases. This receptor was identified in a man aged 30 to 39 in good health and CMV-seronegative. Sequencing was performed on PBMCs. The DNA sequence follows: TGCGCCAGCAGCTTGAGCCTCGGGGCGGGGAAAGAGACCCAGTACTTC. The resulting protein is CASSLSLGAGKETQYF.